This T cell receptor beta chain comes out of a study of blood T cell repertoires in COVID-19. On the study more broadly: Sources were T cells, B-cell-depleted T cells, or PBMCs; the material itself was cDNA or gDNA.

Per the original data handling: Amplification with reference gene primers provided the estimates of nucleated cell counts. This table comes from immunoSEQ multiplex PCR, and its TCRdb copy is limited to in-frame clones, with some not included. V and J calls plus clone size are reproduced from that table; the DNA served to infer D and trimming. The table records fewer than 300,000 clones, about four fifths of them present only once. V lost 5 bases to trimming and J lost 4 bases, with 17 bases between them. This CDR3 is built from 15 residues. Germline-derived CDR1 and CDR2 are SGHAT and FQNNGV. This clone was counted only a few times.

The sequence derives from a woman between 45 and 60 years old who had recovered from COVID-19. Sequenced sample: peripheral blood. The V and J genes are TRBV11-2 and TRBJ1-2; tentative D call: TRBD1 (6 bases). The CDR3 loop reads CASSPGTTPGYGYTF. The CDR3 DNA follows: TGTGCCAGCAGCCCCGGGACAACTCCGGGCTATGGCTACACCTTC. The complete variable domain, with remaining parts taken from reference TRBV11-2 and TRBJ1-2, reads EAGVAQSPRYKIIEKRQSVAFWCNPISGHATLYWYQQILGQGPKLLIQFQNNGVVDDSQLPKDRFSAERLKGVDSTLKIQPAKLEDSAVYLCASSPGTTPGYGYTFGSGTRLTVV.